One TCR beta chain is described in this entry. The antigen remains unidentified. The V gene end was trimmed by 0 bases and the J gene end by 7 bases; junction bases not matched to a gene: 6. Per the germline V gene, CDR1 is SGHRS and CDR2 is YFSETQ. This CDR3 spans 15 amino acids. Evenly divided among several immunoSEQ plates was the genomic DNA of each subset. TCRdb's table, derived via immunoSEQ multiplex PCR, lists solely in-frame clones and lacks some. The repertoire has approximately 640,000 clones, around 72% of them found once; the top ten carry 1.5% to 2%. Donors had no recently reported acute infections or vaccinations and were HIV-negative. Adults of Caucasian background living in Nashville, Tennessee made up all donors. These data come from a study of shared clonotypes between healthy human individuals. Notes on the study in general: How much donors shared clonotypes was expected to be affected by sequencing depth.

The rearrangement uses TRBV5-1 and TRBJ2-2; 7 bases map to TRBD1. The receptor was derived from a woman aged 30 to 39 in good health. The sample comprised memory CD4+ T cells sorted from blood. The subset is: CD45RA-negative fraction. The CDR3 sequence: CASSLVVRGSGELFF. The CDR3 DNA sequence: TGCGCCAGCAGCTTGGTTGTCAGGGGGAGCGGGGAGCTGTTTTTT. Full variable domain (missing parts from reference TRBV5-1 and TRBJ2-2): KAGVTQTPRYLIKTRGQQVTLSCSPISGHRSVSWYQQTPGQGLQFLFEYFSETQRNKGNFPGRFSGRQFSNSRSEMNVSTLELGDSALYLCASSLVVRGSGELFFGEGSRLTVL.